This record concerns one TCR beta chain sequence. Its matching antigen is unknown. The CDR3 runs to 12 residues. The V gene's germline CDR1 is DFQATT and CDR2 SNEGSKA (reference sequence). UMIs with a 6-nucleotide sample barcode were added by template switching. TCRdb reprocessed the 5' RACE reads; each CDR3 protein has one entry and no DNA is given. This listing includes about 110,000 distinct CDR3 sequences. The data were obtained in a study of monozygotic twins with inflammatory bowel disease. Study results and limitations: Concordance status among twins (concordant versus discordant) showed no link to repertoire similarity, possibly from limited power.

Sequenced sample: blood. This sequence joins TRBV20-1 and TRBJ1-1. The sequence was obtained from a human donor with ulcerative colitis or Crohn's disease, or a healthy co-twin of an affected twin (not recorded which). The CDR3 loop reads CSLDGLVTEAFF.